These T cell receptor beta chains were read from a single sample in a study of low-dose radiotherapy and immunotherapy resistance in tumors. TCRdb called the reads again in MiXCR, with one record for every CDR3 protein. Counted here are about 39,000 distinct CDR3 sequences, roughly 31% occurring once; the ten biggest clones make up about 3.9%. Sequencing was performed on PBMCs, taken before treatment. Receptor source: a male donor with gallbladder cancer. The CDR3 runs from the conserved cysteine through the conserved F or W. D genes are given only for firm matches. Clone size is not always given. Where it is, it says once, few, many or a class for expanded clones.

j_call clone_size v_call d_call cdr3_aa cdr3_nt
TRBJ2-7 few TRBV10-1 - CASRDVSVRYEQYF TGCGCCAGCAGGGACGTTTCCGTTCGGTACGAGCAGTACTTC
TRBJ1-2 - TRBV12-3/TRBV12-4 - CASSLDMGKVPVDGYTF TGTGCCAGCAGTTTGGATATGGGGAAGGTCCCCGTGGATGGCTACACCTTC
TRBJ2-7 - TRBV11-2 - CASSSAGTEQYF TGTGCCAGCAGCTCAGCAGGGACCGAGCAGTACTTC
TRBJ2-1 - TRBV19 - CASSIGLLSYNEQFF TGTGCCAGTAGCATTGGACTCCTCTCCTACAATGAGCAGTTCTTC
TRBJ2-7 - TRBV7-6 TRBD2 CASSLGSGGRYEQYF TGTGCCAGCAGCTTAGGGAGCGGGGGAAGGTACGAGCAGTACTTC
TRBJ2-2 many TRBV2 - CASSKTSSGSGELFF TGTGCCAGCAGTAAAACTAGCAGTGGCTCCGGGGAGCTGTTTTTT
TRBJ2-5 - TRBV5-1 TRBD2 CASSRGLAEQETQYF TGCGCCAGCAGCCGGGGACTAGCGGAACAAGAGACCCAGTACTTC
TRBJ2-4 - TRBV3-1 - CASSQDKGIGNIQYF TGTGCCAGCAGCCAAGACAAGGGGATCGGAAACATTCAGTACTTC
TRBJ2-4 many TRBV5-5 - CASSLFTEMGKNIQYF TGTGCCAGCAGCTTGTTTACGGAGATGGGCAAAAACATTCAGTACTTC
TRBJ2-3 many TRBV10-3 - CAISEQDRYQYF TGTGCCATCAGTGAACAAGACAGGTACCAGTATTTT
TRBJ2-1 many TRBV5-1 TRBD1 CASSFLTGAYNEQFF TGCGCCAGCAGCTTTTTAACAGGGGCTTACAATGAGCAGTTCTTC